This entry lists 30 T cell receptor beta chains sequenced from one sample in a study of OX40 agonist ivuxolimab in advanced cancers. The library relied on the immunoSEQ multiplex PCR assay. TCRdb re-hosts the immuneACCESS table, in-frame sequences only. Its copies lack some clones; in the studies checked, an unresolved V gene accounts for under half of them, and the cause for the rest is not known. This sample comprises 66,000 or so clones, around 87% of them detected only once. About 2% of the sample belongs to the ten largest clones. The sample consisted of CD4+ or CD8+ T cells sorted from blood, taken in a trial of the OX40 agonist ivuxolimab. The receptors were sampled from an adult with an advanced solid tumor such as melanoma, head and neck, liver or kidney cancer.

The V gene is TRBV27, the J gene TRBJ1-3; 9 bases map to TRBD1. With 5 bases clipped from V and 2 bases from J, the junction kept 4 bases outside the gene matches. The length of the CDR3 is 15 residues. Germline CDR1 reads MNHEY; CDR2 reads SMNVEV (reference sequence). CDR3 protein: CASSPRTGAGNTIYF. DNA for the CDR3: TGTGCCAGCAGTCCCAGGACAGGGGCTGGAAACACCATATATTTT.

V gene TRBV5-6 combines with J gene TRBJ2-2, with 7 positions matching TRBD1. V gave up 8 bases and J gave up 3 bases; unmatched junction bases: 7. This CDR3 has 14 amino acids. Looked up from germline, CDR1 is SGHDT and CDR2 is YYEEEE. CDR3 region: CASKQGEYTGELFF. CDR3 in DNA: TGTGCCAGTAAGCAGGGGGAATACACCGGGGAGCTGTTTTTT. Looking up the rest from reference TRBV5-6 and TRBJ2-2 gives the full variable domain: DAGVTQSPTHLIKTRGQQVTLRCSPKSGHDTVSWYQQALGQGPQFIFQYYEEEERQRGNFPDRFSGHQFPNYSSELNVNALLLGDSALYLCASKQGEYTGELFFGEGSRLTVL.

The chain links TRBV11-3 to TRBJ2-3; D gene ambiguous. Looked up from germline, CDR1 is SGHNT and CDR2 is YENEEA. Trimming left V 5 bases short and J 7 bases short, with 19 bases between. The CDR3 sequence is 15 residues long. The CDR3 region is CASSTPTDLLHTQYF. CDR3 nucleotide sequence: TGTGCCAGCAGCACCCCGACGGACCTATTACATACGCAGTATTTT.

The V gene is TRBV9, the J gene TRBJ1-1, with D maybe TRBD1 (5 bases). Germline V gene data show CDR1 as SGDLS and CDR2 as YYNGEE. This CDR3 is 16 amino acids long. V lost 4 bases and J 4 bases, leaving 20 bases between the germline ends. The CDR3 reads CASSPRGGERVTEAFF. The DNA of the CDR3 is TGTGCCAGCAGCCCTCGGGGAGGGGAGAGGGTCACTGAAGCTTTCTTT. Drawing the rest from reference TRBV9 and TRBJ1-1, the complete variable domain is DSGVTQTPKHLITATGQRVTLRCSPRSGDLSVYWYQQSLDQGLQFLIQYYNGEERAKGNILERFSAQQFPDLHSELNLSSLELGDSALYFCASSPRGGERVTEAFFGQGTRLTVV.

The chain carries TRBV28 and TRBJ1-5; weak D call: TRBD1 (6 bases). The V end was cut by 7 bases, the J end by 3 bases, with 19 bases between. This CDR3 is built from 16 residues. Germline V gene data show CDR1 as MDHEN and CDR2 as SYDVKM. The CDR3 DNA reads TGTGCCAGCAACCTGGGGGCAGGTCCGTCCAATCAGCCCCAGCATTTT. Translating it yields CASNLGAGPSNQPQHF.

V gene TRBV25-1 combines with J gene TRBJ1-4; TRBD1 might be the D (6 bases). The CDR3 runs 13 residues. CDR1 and CDR2 from the germline V gene are MGHDK and SYGVNS. Trimming removed 3 bases from V and 12 bases from J, with 14 bases in between. The CDR3 nucleotides are TGTGCCAGCAGTGATATGACGGACAGTGAACTGTTTTTT. Protein sequence: CASSDMTDSELFF.

The count of this clone is one. V usage is TRBV28 and J usage is TRBJ1-5, with 8 bases lining up with TRBD1. The length of the CDR3 is 19 residues. Looked up from germline, CDR1 is MDHEN and CDR2 is SYDVKM. V dropped 5 bases and J dropped 3; count of bases not matched to a gene: 18. The CDR3 region has the DNA TGTGCCAGCAGTGCAACCCCGGGACAGGCCGCCGAAGCCAATCAGCCCCAGCATTTT. It specifies CASSATPGQAAEANQPQHF.

The table lists this clone with a few counts. The chain is built from TRBV2 and TRBJ2-5; 10 nucleotides line up with TRBD2. Germline V gene sequence: CDR1 SNHLY, CDR2 FYNNEI. This CDR3 has 12 amino acids. V lost 4 bases to trimming and J lost 9 bases; unmatched junction nucleotides: 2. This CDR3 reads CASSATSGPQYF. Here the CDR3 DNA reads TGTGCCAGCAGTGCGACTAGCGGGCCCCAGTACTTC.

The CDR3 bases are TGTGCCAGCAGTTACAGGGGGGGCGCCGGAACAGATACGCAGTATTTT. Its translation: CASSYRGGAGTDTQYF. This chain links TRBV6-5 with TRBJ2-3; a weak D match, TRBD2 (7 bases). V dropped 2 bases and J dropped 3 bases, with 15 bases sitting between them. Germline V gives CDR1 MNHEY, CDR2 SVGAGI. CDR3 size: 16 residues.

J is TRBJ1-6 and V is TRBV18; D may be TRBD1 (5 bases). The CDR3 loop spans 14 amino acids. V was cut by 3 bases and J by 7 bases, with 10 bases left in between. Germline loops: CDR1 KGHSH, CDR2 LQKENI. DNA for the CDR3: TGTGCCAGCTCACCGACAGACCAAAATTCACCCCTCCACTTT. Its translation is CASSPTDQNSPLHF.

This clone has only one observation. The gene calls are TRBV30 and TRBJ2-5; no firm D call. V was cut by 2 bases and J by 7 bases, with 11 bases left in between. This CDR3 spans 12 amino acids. CDR1 and CDR2 (germline): GTSNPN, SVGIG (reference sequence). CDR3 nucleotide sequence: TGTGCCTGGAGTCCACCGACGGGGACCCAGTACTTC. This translates into CAWSPPTGTQYF.

The chain employs TRBV6-5 and TRBJ1-1, with a weak D call TRBD1 (6 bases). This CDR3 has 13 residues. V was cut by 6 bases and J by 4 bases, with 12 bases left in between. Germline-derived CDR1 and CDR2 are MNHEY and SVGAGI. CDR3 nucleotide sequence: TGTGCCAGCAGACAGGGACTGAGCACTGAAGCTTTCTTT. Its protein is CASRQGLSTEAFF.

J is TRBJ2-1 and V is TRBV6-1; 9 bases align to TRBD1. The J segment lost 3 bases and the V segment lost 5 bases, leaving 5 bases of the junction unmatched. Germline V gives CDR1 MNHNS, CDR2 SASEGT. The CDR3 extends over 15 amino acids. The CDR3 is CASSWDRENYNEQFF. The DNA for the CDR3 is TGTGCCAGCAGTTGGGACAGGGAAAACTACAATGAGCAGTTCTTC.

The CDR3 sequence is CASSPSWGTPQKDTQYF. The DNA of the CDR3 is TGTGCCAGCTCACCTAGTTGGGGCACACCACAAAAAGATACGCAGTATTTT. V is TRBV18 and J is TRBJ2-3; maybe TRBD1 (5 bases). Trimming took 3 bases from V and 5 from J, leaving 21 bases between them. The CDR3 totals 17 residues. The germline CDR1 and CDR2 sequences are KGHSH and LQKENI.

The V gene is TRBV7-6, the J gene TRBJ2-5; TRBD1 aligns across 10 bases. This CDR3 region has 15 residues. Germline CDR1 is SGHVS and CDR2 is FNYEAQ. Trimming removed 5 bases from V and 2 bases from J; junction bases left unmatched: 5. CDR3 bases: TGTGCCAGCAGCCCAGGGACAGGGGAACAAGAGACCCAGTACTTC. Residues: CASSPGTGEQETQYF.

The rearrangement uses TRBV28 and TRBJ2-3; 10 bases are a match to TRBD1. In germline, CDR1 is MDHEN, CDR2 SYDVKM. The CDR3 is 18 residues long. J gave up 4 bases and V 4 bases, and 14 bases lay outside the gene matches. For the CDR3, the DNA is TGTGCCAGCAGTTGGGGACAGGGGATTACAACATCCGCAGATACGCAGTATTTT. This translates into CASSWGQGITTSADTQYF.

The rearrangement links TRBV18 to TRBJ2-3; D is undetermined. CDR3 length: 14 residues. CDR1 and CDR2 (germline): KGHSH, LQKENI. V dropped 3 bases and J dropped 0 bases, with 7 bases sitting between them. DNA for the CDR3: TGTGCCAGCTCACCGGCAACTAGCACAGATACGCAGTATTTT. As protein: CASSPATSTDTQYF.

This clone was detected once. This chain uses TRBV28 with TRBJ1-1; 11 nucleotides match TRBD1. V was clipped by 3 bases and J by 5 bases; unmatched bases: 5. This CDR3 has 15 amino acids. Per the germline V gene, CDR1 is MDHEN and CDR2 is SYDVKM. CDR3 DNA: TGTGCCAGCAGTTTCTGGGACAGGGGGTTGACTGAAGCTTTCTTT. Amino acids: CASSFWDRGLTEAFF.

The J gene is TRBJ2-1, the V gene TRBV7-9; 7 bases fit TRBD2. This CDR3 has 15 residues. Germline CDR1 is SEHNR and CDR2 is FQNEAQ (reference sequence). J gave up 8 bases and V 6 bases, and 13 bases lay outside the gene matches. The CDR3 loop reads CASSISGKQIDEQFF. CDR3 DNA: TGTGCCAGCAGTATCAGCGGGAAGCAAATAGATGAGCAGTTCTTC. The variable domain in full, with the rest retrieved from reference TRBV7-9 and TRBJ2-1, is DTGVSQNPRHKITKRGQNVTFRCDPISEHNRLYWYRQTLGQGPEFLTYFQNEAQLEKSRLLSDRFSAERPKGSFSTLEIQRTEQGDSAMYLCASSISGKQIDEQFFGPGTRLTVL.

V and J are TRBV7-2 and TRBJ1-1, with 10 nucleotides matching TRBD1. The CDR3 runs 15 residues. J was trimmed by 6 bases and V by 4 bases; bases with no gene match: 8. Germline CDR1 and CDR2: SGHTA and FQGNSA. The CDR3 coding sequence is TGTGCCAGCAGCTGGGGGTCCGGGACAGGGGCTGAAGCTTTCTTT. Protein: CASSWGSGTGAEAFF.

This chain joins TRBV10-3 and TRBJ2-3; D unclear. The ends were cut back, 5 bases at V and 3 bases at J, with 12 bases in the middle. Germline-derived CDR1 and CDR2 are ENHRY and SYGVKD. This CDR3 is built from 14 residues. Here the CDR3 reads CAISSSLATDTQYF. The CDR3 nucleotides read TGTGCCATCAGTTCCTCCCTGGCGACAGATACGCAGTATTTT.

V is TRBV20-1 and J is TRBJ2-3; D perhaps matches TRBD2 (5 bases). The germline V and J ends were trimmed by 8 bases and 4 bases, with 10 bases remaining between them. This CDR3 is 11 amino acids long. The germline gives CDR1 DFQATT, CDR2 SNEGSKA (reference sequence). The CDR3 region has the DNA TGCAGTCAACCTAGCCCAGATACGCAGTATTTT. This translates into CSQPSPDTQYF.

The chain employs TRBV21-1 and TRBJ1-4. TRBV21-1 is given as a pseudogene. CDR3 size: 15 residues. This chain's CDR3 is CASSKVRESGEKLFF. CDR3 in DNA: TGTGCCAGCAGCAAAGTCAGGGAGAGTGGCGAAAAACTGTTTTTT.

The rearrangement uses TRBV7-2 and TRBJ2-7; D not certain. Germline CDR1 and CDR2: SGHTA and FQGNSA. Trimming took 4 bases from V and 6 from J, leaving 19 bases between them. CDR3 length: 15 residues. The CDR3 coding sequence is TGTGCCAGCAGCTCGGTAGGGCTAGTAAGTGGCGAGCAGTACTTC. It encodes CASSSVGLVSGEQYF. Full variable domain (missing parts from reference TRBV7-2 and TRBJ2-7): GAGVSQSPSNKVTEKGKDVELRCDPISGHTALYWYRQSLGQGLEFLIYFQGNSAPDKSGLPSDRFSAERTGGSVSTLTIQRTQQEDSAVYLCASSSVGLVSGEQYFGPGTRLTVT.

Turning to this clone: At the DNA level, this CDR3 is encoded by other sequences in the same sample as well. The chain has TRBV28 and TRBJ1-3, with TRBD1 as a possible D gene (6 bases). This CDR3 is built from 13 residues. CDR1 and CDR2 (germline): MDHEN, SYDVKM. V lost 10 bases to trimming and J lost 3 bases, with 13 bases between them. The CDR3 reads CATPEGDGNTIYF. CDR3 sequence (DNA): TGTGCCACCCCTGAGGGGGATGGAAACACCATATATTTT.

V usage is TRBV19 and J usage is TRBJ1-6, with TRBD1 matching 12 bases. Trimming cost V 5 bases and J 9 bases; bases outside gene matches: 11. Germline V gives CDR1 LNHDA, CDR2 SQIVND (reference sequence). This CDR3 is built from 17 residues. CDR3 sequence reads: CASSDGSMGQGASPLHF. The CDR3 coding sequence is TGTGCCAGTAGTGATGGTAGTATGGGACAGGGGGCTTCACCCCTCCACTTT. Supplemented by reference TRBV19 and TRBJ1-6, the full variable domain reads DGGITQSPKYLFRKEGQNVTLSCEQNLNHDAMYWYRQDPGQGLRLIYYSQIVNDFQKGDIAEGYSVSREKKESFPLTVTSAQKNPTAFYLCASSDGSMGQGASPLHFGNGTRLTVT.

J is TRBJ2-2 and V is TRBV19; D perhaps matches TRBD1 (5 bases). CDR1 and CDR2 (germline): LNHDA, SQIVND (reference sequence). The germline V and J ends were trimmed by 3 bases and 8 bases, with 10 bases remaining between them. This CDR3 is 13 amino acids long. DNA of the CDR3: TGTGCCAGTAGTATTAAAGGGGCGGGGGAGCTGTTTTTT. Protein product: CASSIKGAGELFF. Full variable domain (outside the CDR3, taken from reference TRBV19 and TRBJ2-2): DGGITQSPKYLFRKEGQNVTLSCEQNLNHDAMYWYRQDPGQGLRLIYYSQIVNDFQKGDIAEGYSVSREKKESFPLTVTSAQKNPTAFYLCASSIKGAGELFFGEGSRLTVL.

V and J are TRBV5-1 and TRBJ1-5; 7 nucleotides align to TRBD1. V lost 4 bases to trimming and J lost 3 bases; unmatched junction nucleotides: 4. CDR3 length equals 14 residues. From germline, CDR1 is SGHRS and CDR2 YFSETQ. For the CDR3, the DNA is TGCGCCAGCAGCGCGGGACAGAACAATCAGCCCCAGCATTTT. Translated, it gives CASSAGQNNQPQHF.

This chain links TRBV29-1 with TRBJ2-5; perhaps TRBD2 as D (5 bases). V was pared by 6 bases and J by 5 bases, with 13 bases between. Per the germline V gene, CDR1 is SQVTM and CDR2 is ANQGSEA. The CDR3 sequence is 12 residues long. CDR3 in amino acids: CSVLASGETQYF. The CDR3, as DNA: TGCAGCGTGCTAGCCTCTGGGGAGACCCAGTACTTC.

This rearrangement joins TRBV27 to TRBJ2-7; 13 bases map to TRBD2. Trimming at V came to 5 bases and at J to 3 bases, leaving 7 bases not matched to a gene. The CDR3 sequence is 16 residues long. The V gene's germline CDR1 is MNHEY and CDR2 SMNVEV (reference sequence). The CDR3 protein is CASSIMTSGRIYEQYF. CDR3 DNA: TGTGCCAGCAGTATTATGACTAGCGGGAGGATCTACGAGCAGTACTTC.